The 25 T cell receptor beta chains given below trace back to one sample, sequenced in a study of control samples from healthy donors and cancer patients. Profiled with immunoSEQ multiplex PCR; TCRdb holds only in-frame clones, not every one. The sample contains 100,000 to 150,000 clones, approximately 89% of which appear only once. The specimen sequenced was PBMCs. The origin of the receptors is a man in his fifties with head and neck cancer.

The V call is TRBV4-2, the J call TRBJ2-2; no clear D gene. The CDR3 extends over 13 amino acids. V dropped 2 bases and J dropped 13 bases, with 14 bases sitting between them. Germline V lookup: CDR1 LGHNA, CDR2 YNFKEQ. The CDR3 region has the DNA TGTGCCAGCAGCCAATTGAAGGGCGCGAGGCTGTTTTTT. Its translation is CASSQLKGARLFF.

The chain couples TRBV30 to TRBJ1-1; unclear D gene. Germline V gives CDR1 GTSNPN, CDR2 SVGIG (reference sequence). The CDR3 totals 14 residues. The germline V and J ends were trimmed by 5 bases and 5 bases, with 18 bases remaining between them. The CDR3 DNA reads as TGTGCCTGGGGTCGCGGACGGGGATGGACTGAAGCTTTCTTT. It encodes CAWGRGRGWTEAFF.

This clone was found once. V gene TRBV6-6 combines with J gene TRBJ1-3; no reliable D call. This CDR3 is built from 17 residues. With 5 bases removed from V and 4 bases from J, the gap between germline ends came to 21 bases. In germline, CDR1 is MNHNY, CDR2 SVGAGI (reference sequence). CDR3 loop: CASSPLIVSLRGNTIYF. The CDR3 bases are TGTGCCAGCAGTCCTCTTATTGTTAGCCTCAGGGGAAACACCATATATTTT.

The chain combines TRBV7-8 with TRBJ1-3; D is unresolved. The germline CDR1 and CDR2 sequences are SGHVS and FQNEAQ. CDR3 length: 13 amino acids. Trimming shortened V by 5 bases and J by 4 bases, and 9 bases separated the two germline ends. The CDR3 DNA follows: TGTGCCAGCAGCCCCGGCGCAGGAAACACCATATATTTT. Translation gives CASSPGAGNTIYF.

This chain joins TRBV10-1 and TRBJ1-3; D unclear. Trimming stripped 3 bases from V and 2 bases from J, with 8 bases between. The CDR3 contains 14 residues. CDR1 is WNHNN and CDR2 is SYGVQD in the germline V gene (reference sequence). In nucleotides, the CDR3 is TGCGCCAGCAGTGATTTTCCTACTGGAAACACCATATATTTT. This codes for CASSDFPTGNTIYF.

J is TRBJ2-7 and V is TRBV6-5; D uncertain. This CDR3 is built from 15 residues. V lost 4 bases to trimming and J lost 0 bases, with 13 bases between them. Germline-derived CDR1 and CDR2 are MNHEY and SVGAGI. This CDR3 reads CASSSSPTLSYEQYF. The CDR3, as DNA: TGTGCCAGCAGTTCCTCTCCGACACTCTCCTACGAGCAGTACTTC.

The chain recombines TRBV5-1 with TRBJ1-1; 8 bases fit TRBD1. The V segment lost 3 bases and the J segment 4 bases; nucleotides outside the gene matches: 5. CDR3 size: 14 residues. Per the germline V gene, CDR1 is SGHRS and CDR2 is YFSETQ. The CDR3 is CASSSGQGGTEAFF. The CDR3 nucleotides read TGCGCCAGCAGCTCTGGACAGGGAGGCACTGAAGCTTTCTTT.

Points on this clone: The junction departs from the called germline gene at one end, perhaps through a read error. The chain recombines TRBV3-1 (or the pseudogene TRBV3-2) with TRBJ1-3; TRBD1 might be the D (5 bases). The CDR3 sequence is 17 residues long. Germline V gene sequence: CDR1 LGHDT, CDR2 YNNKEL (reference sequence). CDR3 region: CASTQFRGDSSGNTIYF. The CDR3 bases are TGTGCCAGCACCCAATTTCGGGGAGACAGTTCTGGAAACACCATATATTTT.

The chain joins TRBV27 to TRBJ2-5; the match to TRBD1 covers 7 bases. CDR3 length: 13 amino acids. The germline V gene encodes CDR1 MNHEY and CDR2 SMNVEV (reference sequence). V gave up 6 bases and J gave up 5 bases; unmatched junction bases: 6. As DNA, the CDR3 is TGTGCCAGCAGGAGGACAGGTGGGGAGACCCAGTACTTC. Translated: CASRRTGGETQYF.

This clone was seen only once. This chain uses TRBV27 with TRBJ1-1; D gene uncertain. V lost 3 bases to trimming and J lost 4 bases, with 3 bases between them. The CDR3 runs 11 residues. Germline CDR1 is MNHEY and CDR2 is SMNVEV (reference sequence). CDR3 amino acids: CASSFGTEAFF. DNA of the CDR3: TGTGCCAGCAGTTTTGGCACTGAAGCTTTCTTT.

The rearrangement uses TRBV7-3 and TRBJ2-5; D is tentatively TRBD1 or TRBD2 (5 bases each). CDR1 is SGHTA, CDR2 FQGTGA, per germline. This CDR3 is built from 15 residues. Trimming stripped 4 bases from V and 3 bases from J, with 15 bases between. The CDR3 sequence is CASSSFGTEKETQYF. The CDR3 DNA reads TGTGCCAGCAGCTCCTTCGGGACGGAAAAAGAGACCCAGTACTTC.

This chain uses TRBV11-2 with TRBJ2-1, with D possibly matching TRBD2 (5 bases). This CDR3 has 12 residues. The ends were cut back, 5 bases at V and 6 bases at J, with 8 bases in the middle. From germline, CDR1 is SGHAT and CDR2 FQNNGV. The CDR3 nucleotides are TGTGCCAGCAGCCTGAGGGCCAATGAGCAGTTCTTC. Protein sequence: CASSLRANEQFF.

Here the CDR3 DNA reads TGTGCCTCAGTTACAGGGCCGGCTGGGGCCAACGTCCTGACTTTC. Translated, it gives CASVTGPAGANVLTF. The genes are TRBV19 and TRBJ2-6; a possible D gene is TRBD1 (6 bases). Looked up from germline, CDR1 is LNHDA and CDR2 is SQIVND (reference sequence). The CDR3 length is 15 residues. V lost 11 bases to trimming and J lost 2 bases, with 16 bases between them.

V gene TRBV19 combines with J gene TRBJ2-3; D may match TRBD1 or TRBD2 (6 bases each). CDR1 and CDR2 from the germline V gene are LNHDA and SQIVND (reference sequence). The CDR3 extends over 14 amino acids. Trimming pared 7 bases from V and 2 bases from J, leaving 13 bases between. The chain's CDR3 is CASNRGRDTDTQYF. The CDR3 DNA is TGTGCCAGTAATCGGGGGCGCGACACAGATACGCAGTATTTT.

A few counts support this clone. The rearrangement links TRBV9 to TRBJ2-6, with D uncertain. The V end lost 4 bases, the J end lost 0 bases, and 2 bases lay between the germline ends. This CDR3 comprises 13 residues. Germline CDR1 is SGDLS and CDR2 is YYNGEE. The CDR3 bases are TGTGCCAGCAGCTTCTCTGGGGCCAACGTCCTGACTTTC. This sequence encodes CASSFSGANVLTF.

The chain uses TRBV6-2 or TRBV6-3 and TRBJ2-1, with D possibly TRBD2 on 6 matching bases. V shed 3 bases and J shed 4 bases, with 10 bases lying between them. Germline V gene sequence: CDR1 MNHEY, CDR2 SVGEGT. This CDR3 has 14 amino acids. The CDR3 here is CASSYPGLYNEQFF. The CDR3, as DNA: TGTGCCAGCAGTTATCCGGGACTTTACAATGAGCAGTTCTTC.

The chain employs TRBV5-1 and TRBJ2-2; D ambiguous. The germline CDR1 and CDR2 sequences are SGHRS and YFSETQ. The CDR3 covers 15 residues. V lost 0 bases to trimming and J lost 4 bases, with 10 bases between them. Written as DNA, the CDR3 is TGCGCCAGCAGCTTGGAGACTCTCAGCACCGGGGAGCTGTTTTTT. It codes for CASSLETLSTGELFF.

This clone was detected only once. V and J are TRBV3-1 (or the pseudogene TRBV3-2) and TRBJ2-2, with a tentative D call TRBD1 (5 bases). Trimming took off 5 bases at V and 2 bases at J, with 9 bases between the two ends. Per germline, CDR1 LGHDT and CDR2 YNNKEL (reference sequence). CDR3 length: 14 amino acids. The CDR3 loop is CASSWGFNTGELFF. The CDR3 DNA follows: TGTGCCAGCAGCTGGGGCTTTAACACCGGGGAGCTGTTTTTT.

V gene TRBV5-4 combines with J gene TRBJ1-1; TRBD1 matches 8 bases. V shed 4 bases and J 4 bases; nucleotides not matched to a gene: 12. Germline values: CDR1 SGHNT, CDR2 YYREEE (reference sequence). This CDR3 is 16 amino acids long. CDR3 residues: CASSPDNGQGPTEAFF. The CDR3 coding sequence is TGTGCCAGCAGCCCAGACAATGGACAGGGCCCCACTGAAGCTTTCTTT.

This rearrangement joins TRBV28 to TRBJ1-2; TRBD1 agrees at 11 bases. The germline gives CDR1 MDHEN, CDR2 SYDVKM. The CDR3 is made up of 14 amino acids. J was trimmed by 5 bases and V by 6 bases; bases with no gene match: 5. In nucleotides, the CDR3 is TGTGCCAGCAGGCCCGGGACAGGGGGATATGGCTACACCTTC. Protein: CASRPGTGGYGYTF.

The V gene is TRBV10-3, the J gene TRBJ1-1, with 7 bases that match TRBD1. V lost 10 bases, J lost 1 base, and 6 bases stayed unmatched. This CDR3 contains 13 residues. The germline V gene encodes CDR1 ENHRY and CDR2 SYGVKD. CDR3 protein: CATQRGQNTEAFF. The CDR3 nucleotides read TGTGCCACCCAGAGGGGGCAGAACACTGAAGCTTTCTTT.

This chain links TRBV6-5 with TRBJ2-2; no firm D call. V lost 2 bases and J 1 base, leaving 11 bases between the germline ends. The CDR3 has 16 residues. Germline V gene lookup returns CDR1 MNHEY and CDR2 SVGAGI. CDR3 loop: CASSYARMLNTGELFF. The CDR3, as DNA: TGTGCCAGCAGTTACGCTCGGATGCTGAACACCGGGGAGCTGTTTTTT.

This chain joins TRBV5-1 and TRBJ2-3; D remains unclear. V lost 1 base to trimming and J lost 0 bases, with 12 bases between them. The germline CDR1 and CDR2 sequences are SGHRS and YFSETQ. The CDR3 covers 16 residues. The CDR3 sequence: CASSLLGGSSTDTQYF. DNA for the CDR3: TGCGCCAGCAGCTTGTTGGGCGGCTCTAGCACAGATACGCAGTATTTT.

The chain recombines TRBV3-1 (or the pseudogene TRBV3-2) with TRBJ1-1; possible D gene TRBD1, 5 bases. Looked up from germline, CDR1 is LGHDT and CDR2 is YNNKEL (reference sequence). The CDR3 runs to 17 residues. Trimming took 1 base from V and 2 from J, leaving 17 bases between them. CDR3 bases: TGTGCCAGCAGCCAAGTGCCAGGTCAGGGCGCAAACACTGAAGCTTTCTTT. It yields the protein CASSQVPGQGANTEAFF.

The chain has TRBV5-1 and TRBJ2-6; D may be TRBD2 (5 bases). CDR3 length: 15 residues. CDR1 is SGHRS, CDR2 YFSETQ, per germline. The V gene lost 4 bases and the J gene lost 2 bases, with 10 bases spanning the gap. The CDR3 region has the DNA TGCGCCAGCAGCCCGGGGTCGGCTGGGGCCAACGTCCTGACTTTC. Its translation: CASSPGSAGANVLTF.